The 29 T cell receptor beta chains below come from one sample, sequenced in a study of blood T cell repertoires in COVID-19. Clones were sequenced by immunoSEQ multiplex PCR, and TCRdb holds only the in-frame ones, with some missing. The sample lists roughly 380,000 clones, 89% occurring once. The sample was peripheral blood. The receptors were sampled from a woman aged 60-75 years with COVID-19, enrolled during active disease.

This clone was seen only once. The J gene is TRBJ1-1, the V gene TRBV5-8; D possibly corresponds to TRBD1 (6 bases). This CDR3 spans 17 amino acids. Per germline, CDR1 SGHTS and CDR2 YDEGEE. V was pared by 1 base and J by 5 bases, with 21 bases between. The DNA for the CDR3 is TGTGCCAGCAGCTTGTTCGGACTACAGGGACTAGTGACTGAAGCTTTCTTT. It is translated as CASSLFGLQGLVTEAFF.

The rearrangement links TRBV24-1 to TRBJ2-1; 9 bases line up with TRBD1. This CDR3 has 15 amino acids. Germline V gene sequence: CDR1 KGHDR, CDR2 SFDVKD. Trimming cost V 5 bases and J 9 bases; bases outside gene matches: 10. The CDR3 region is CATSGGTGWELEQFF. CDR3 DNA: TGTGCCACCAGTGGCGGGACAGGGTGGGAGCTTGAGCAGTTCTTC.

This chain connects TRBV5-6 to TRBJ1-1; D is perhaps TRBD1 (5 bases). Germline CDR1 SGHDT, CDR2 YYEEEE. The CDR3 is made up of 15 amino acids. With 0 bases removed from V and 0 bases from J, the gap between germline ends came to 9 bases. The CDR3 reads CASSLVRVLNTEAFF. For the CDR3, the DNA is TGTGCCAGCAGCTTGGTCAGGGTACTGAACACTGAAGCTTTCTTT.

The chain employs TRBV6-5 and TRBJ1-5; D might be TRBD1 (5 bases). The CDR3 runs 13 residues. Trimming cost V 6 bases and J 4 bases, with 10 bases left between them. Germline loops: CDR1 MNHEY, CDR2 SVGAGI. The CDR3 loop is CASSPTANQPQHF. The CDR3 DNA reads TGTGCCAGCAGCCCGACAGCTAATCAGCCCCAGCATTTT.

This chain joins TRBV12-5 and TRBJ1-1, with TRBD1 matching over 7 bases. There are 18 residues in the CDR3. Germline CDR1 LGHNT, CDR2 FRNRAP. J lost 3 bases, V lost 5 bases, and 18 bases had no gene match. CDR3 in amino acids: CASGRGLNSGRVDTEAFF. Written as DNA, the CDR3 is TGTGCTAGTGGTAGGGGGCTCAATAGCGGTCGGGTAGACACTGAAGCTTTCTTT.

The rearrangement links TRBV27 to TRBJ2-3, with 8 bases lining up with TRBD2. This CDR3 has 16 amino acids. Germline V gene lookup returns CDR1 MNHEY and CDR2 SMNVEV (reference sequence). V shed 4 bases, J shed 4 bases, and the junction held 10 bases outside the gene matches. As DNA, the CDR3 is TGTGCCAGCAGTTCGGCTAGCCGGGGGGGCCCAGATACGCAGTATTTT. Protein product: CASSSASRGGPDTQYF.

This CDR3 reads CASRQWGIRETDTQYF. The CDR3 DNA is TGTGCCAGTAGACAGTGGGGAATAAGGGAGACAGATACGCAGTATTTT. The V and J genes are TRBV19 and TRBJ2-3, with TRBD2 as a possible D gene (5 bases). This CDR3 is built from 16 residues. V lost 6 bases and J lost 3, with 19 bases in between. Germline CDR1 reads LNHDA; CDR2 reads SQIVND (reference sequence).

The genes are TRBV4-2 and TRBJ1-1, with a tentative D call TRBD1 (5 bases). Germline CDR1 LGHNA, CDR2 YNFKEQ. V was shortened by 0 bases and J by 7 bases, with 12 bases between the two germline ends. The CDR3 extends over 14 amino acids. The CDR3 DNA reads as TGTGCCAGCAGCCAAGACCAGGGCGGGGGTGAAGCTTTCTTT. Protein product: CASSQDQGGGEAFF.

This chain connects TRBV18 to TRBJ1-1; 9 bases align to TRBD1. Germline V gives CDR1 KGHSH, CDR2 LQKENI. The CDR3 consists of 15 residues. V lost 3 bases and J lost 2; bases outside the gene matches: 4. CDR3 residues: CASSPRTGDNTEAFF. The CDR3 nucleotides read TGTGCCAGCTCACCGCGGACAGGGGATAACACTGAAGCTTTCTTT. Using reference TRBV18 and TRBJ1-1 for the parts outside the CDR3, the full variable domain is NAGVMQNPRHLVRRRGQEARLRCSPMKGHSHVYWYRQLPEEGLKFMVYLQKENIIDESGMPKERFSAEFPKEGPSILRIQQVVRGDSAAYFCASSPRTGDNTEAFFGQGTRLTVV.

The chain joins TRBV2 to TRBJ1-2; D call uncertain. CDR1 is SNHLY, CDR2 FYNNEI, per germline. V shed 4 bases and J shed 8 bases, with 14 bases lying between them. There are 13 residues in the CDR3. The CDR3 sequence: CASSVGTSEGYTF. In nucleotides, the CDR3 is TGTGCCAGCAGTGTGGGCACCTCTGAAGGCTACACCTTC.

The chain combines TRBV5-5 with TRBJ1-1; the D gene is possibly TRBD1 (5 bases). V lost 0 bases to trimming and J lost 0 bases, with 12 bases between them. CDR3 length: 16 amino acids. Looked up from germline, CDR1 is SGHKS and CDR2 is YYEKEE (reference sequence). The CDR3 here is CASSLGAGPVNTEAFF. For the CDR3, the DNA is TGTGCCAGCAGCTTGGGTGCAGGGCCGGTGAACACTGAAGCTTTCTTT.

This sequence joins TRBV7-9 and TRBJ1-1; possible D gene TRBD1, 6 bases. This CDR3 has 14 amino acids. Germline lookup yields CDR1 SEHNR and CDR2 FQNEAQ (reference sequence). Trimming shortened V by 4 bases and J by 2 bases, and 11 bases separated the two germline ends. CDR3 nucleotides: TGTGCCAGCAGCTCAAGGACAGACAACACTGAAGCTTTCTTT. Translation: CASSSRTDNTEAFF.

The V and J genes are TRBV19 and TRBJ1-1; TRBD1 matches 11 bases. Germline lookup yields CDR1 LNHDA and CDR2 SQIVND (reference sequence). This CDR3 spans 19 amino acids. V shed 5 bases, J shed 4 bases, and the junction held 18 bases outside the gene matches. The CDR3 DNA reads TGTGCCAGTAGTGGGCCTTCCCGGGACAGGGGGAGTATGGCCACTGAAGCTTTCTTT. Protein sequence: CASSGPSRDRGSMATEAFF.

The chain joins TRBV5-8 to TRBJ1-5, with D possibly matching TRBD1 (6 bases). The germline gives CDR1 SGHTS, CDR2 YDEGEE. This CDR3 is built from 17 residues. Trimming removed 0 bases at V and 0 bases at J, with 13 bases between. Here the CDR3 reads CASSLDPTGNSNQPQHF. The CDR3, as DNA: TGTGCCAGCAGCTTGGATCCGACAGGTAATAGCAATCAGCCCCAGCATTTT.

The chain has TRBV24-1 and TRBJ1-1; no clear D gene. The CDR3 length is 11 residues. CDR1 KGHDR and CDR2 SFDVKD come from the germline V gene. Trimming removed 6 bases at V and 10 bases at J, with 11 bases between. CDR3 coding DNA: TGTGCCACCAGTCCCCGAGAGGGAGCTTTCTTT. Amino acids: CATSPREGAFF.

The rearrangement uses TRBV2 and TRBJ1-1; D may be TRBD1 (5 bases). The V gene lost 9 bases and the J gene lost 3 bases, with 5 bases spanning the gap. Looked up from germline, CDR1 is SNHLY and CDR2 is FYNNEI. CDR3 length: 10 amino acids. The CDR3 reads CARQDTEAFF. The CDR3 DNA reads as TGTGCCAGACAGGACACTGAAGCTTTCTTT.

The chain is built from TRBV14 and TRBJ1-6; D is unresolved. V lost 2 bases and J lost 12, with 11 bases in between. The V gene's germline CDR1 is SGHDN and CDR2 FVKESK. This CDR3 has 13 residues. CDR3 amino acids: CASSQNLKLPLHF. The CDR3 nucleotides are TGTGCCAGCAGCCAAAATCTAAAGCTACCCCTCCACTTT.

J is TRBJ2-3 and V is TRBV27; tentatively, D is TRBD2 (5 bases). Trimming took off 3 bases at V and 4 bases at J, with 11 bases between the two ends. The CDR3 is 14 residues long. CDR1 and CDR2 (germline): MNHEY, SMNVEV (reference sequence). CDR3 protein: CASSLGSASDTQYF. The CDR3 DNA is TGTGCCAGCAGTTTGGGGAGCGCGTCAGATACGCAGTATTTT.

The chain employs TRBV19 and TRBJ2-3; D may be TRBD1 (6 bases). The CDR3 extends over 14 amino acids. Germline CDR1 reads LNHDA; CDR2 reads SQIVND (reference sequence). Trimming cost V 7 bases and J 4 bases, with 15 bases left between them. The CDR3 region is CASKQGNGADTQYF. The CDR3 DNA follows: TGTGCCAGTAAACAGGGTAACGGCGCAGATACGCAGTATTTT.

This chain joins TRBV19 and TRBJ1-6; D may be TRBD1 (5 bases). Between the trimmed V and J ends, which lost 3 bases and 14 bases, there was a span of 14 bases. CDR1 and CDR2 (germline): LNHDA, SQIVND (reference sequence). The CDR3 is 13 residues long. CDR3 residues: CASSIRGKQSLHF. The CDR3 DNA sequence: TGTGCCAGTAGTATTCGGGGGAAGCAGTCCCTCCACTTT. Combining the CDR3 with reference TRBV19 and TRBJ1-6 gives the whole variable domain DGGITQSPKYLFRKEGQNVTLSCEQNLNHDAMYWYRQDPGQGLRLIYYSQIVNDFQKGDIAEGYSVSREKKESFPLTVTSAQKNPTAFYLCASSIRGKQSLHFGNGTRLTVT.

This clone was seen a single time. J is TRBJ1-4 and V is TRBV30; 10 bases align to TRBD1. The CDR3 loop spans 16 amino acids. J lost 8 bases, V lost 4 bases, and 13 bases had no gene match. Germline-derived CDR1 and CDR2 are GTSNPN and SVGIG (reference sequence). Here the CDR3 reads CAWTADRGRFWEKLFF. In DNA form, the CDR3 reads TGTGCCTGGACCGCCGACAGGGGGCGTTTTTGGGAAAAACTGTTTTTT. The full variable domain, rest sourced from reference TRBV30 and TRBJ1-4, is SQTIHQWPATLVQPVGSPLSLECTVEGTSNPNLYWYRQAAGRGLQLLFYSVGIGQISSEVPQNLSASRPQDRQFILSSKKLLLSDSGFYLCAWTADRGRFWEKLFFGSGTQLSVL.

This clone was seen only once. V gene TRBV5-1 combines with J gene TRBJ1-1; no firm D call. CDR3 length: 13 amino acids. Germline CDR1 reads SGHRS; CDR2 reads YFSETQ. Trimming took 1 base from V and 4 from J, leaving 8 bases between them. The CDR3 sequence: CASSLQVITEAFF. CDR3 DNA sequence: TGCGCCAGCAGCTTGCAGGTGATCACTGAAGCTTTCTTT. Looking up the rest from reference TRBV5-1 and TRBJ1-1 gives the full variable domain: KAGVTQTPRYLIKTRGQQVTLSCSPISGHRSVSWYQQTPGQGLQFLFEYFSETQRNKGNFPGRFSGRQFSNSRSEMNVSTLELGDSALYLCASSLQVITEAFFGQGTRLTVV.

V usage is TRBV12-5 and J usage is TRBJ2-1; perhaps TRBD2 as D (6 bases). Trimming pared 3 bases from V and 10 bases from J, leaving 7 bases between. The germline V gene encodes CDR1 LGHNT and CDR2 FRNRAP. The length of the CDR3 is 11 residues. The CDR3 protein is CASGFGGEQFF. CDR3 DNA sequence: TGTGCTAGTGGTTTTGGGGGGGAGCAGTTCTTC.

The chain employs TRBV28 and TRBJ1-2; D gene unclear. V lost 3 bases to trimming and J lost 8 bases, with 16 bases between them. The CDR3 has 14 amino acids. CDR1 is MDHEN, CDR2 SYDVKM, per germline. CDR3 region: CASSLLTGHKGYTF. As DNA, the CDR3 is TGTGCCAGCAGTTTGTTGACGGGTCATAAGGGCTACACCTTC.

This chain uses TRBV5-5 with TRBJ2-3; D not certain. The CDR3 covers 12 residues. Looked up from germline, CDR1 is SGHKS and CDR2 is YYEKEE (reference sequence). The V and J ends lost 3 bases and 6 bases respectively, with 8 bases between them. CDR3 in amino acids: CASSSTWDTQYF. CDR3 DNA sequence: TGTGCCAGCAGCTCTACTTGGGATACGCAGTATTTT. The entire variable domain, with the rest obtained from reference TRBV5-5 and TRBJ2-3, is as follows: DAGVTQSPTHLIKTRGQQVTLRCSPISGHKSVSWYQQVLGQGPQFIFQYYEKEERGRGNFPDRFSARQFPNYSSELNVNALLLGDSALYLCASSSTWDTQYFGPGTRLTVL.

The V call is TRBV14, the J call TRBJ1-1; unclear D gene. Germline assignment: CDR1 SGHDN and CDR2 FVKESK. Trimming removed 0 bases at V and 1 base at J, with 9 bases between. The CDR3 length is 15 residues. CDR3 residues: CASSQDLGGNTEAFF. As DNA, the CDR3 is TGTGCCAGCAGCCAAGATTTGGGAGGGAACACTGAAGCTTTCTTT.

The V gene is TRBV6-6, the J gene TRBJ2-5; TRBD2 might be the D (6 bases). This CDR3 is built from 15 residues. Germline values: CDR1 MNHNY, CDR2 SVGAGI (reference sequence). Trimming shortened V by 2 bases and J by 2 bases, and 12 bases separated the two germline ends. In DNA, the CDR3 is TGTGCCAGCAGTTACCCCCATGGAGGGCAAGAGACCCAGTACTTC. This sequence encodes CASSYPHGGQETQYF.

The J gene is TRBJ1-1, the V gene TRBV5-1; D is perhaps TRBD1 (6 bases). The CDR3 length is 14 residues. In germline, CDR1 is SGHRS, CDR2 YFSETQ. V was pared by 2 bases and J by 5 bases, with 13 bases between. The CDR3 here is CASSLGGVWTEAFF. As DNA, the CDR3 is TGCGCCAGCAGCTTAGGGGGGGTATGGACTGAAGCTTTCTTT.

The J gene is TRBJ1-1, the V gene TRBV27; D is possibly TRBD1 (6 bases). From germline, CDR1 is MNHEY and CDR2 SMNVEV (reference sequence). The CDR3 sequence is 15 residues long. V lost 0 bases to trimming and J lost 6 bases, with 14 bases between them. In DNA form, the CDR3 reads TGTGCCAGCAGTTTATCAGCAGGGGTTTCCCCTGAAGCTTTCTTT. Translation gives CASSLSAGVSPEAFF.